Following are 4 T cell receptor beta chains from one sample sequenced in a study of T cell repertoires in aging, cancer and after chemotherapy. Amplification of TCR beta used genomic DNA extracted from peripheral blood. A mixed TRB-A/B primer pool amplified rearranged TRB by multiplex touch-down PCR. TCRdb re-derived calls from the multiplex PCR reads in MiXCR, one entry per CDR3 protein. The repertoire consists of approximately 8,800 distinct CDR3 sequences, with less than 35% occurring once and the leading ten covering over 8.5%. The sequenced sample was blood. The origin of the receptors is a human donor in good health.

In regard to this clonotype: A read error may produce the germline difference seen at one junction end. The chain combines TRBV6-1 with TRBJ2-3; D gene ambiguous. The germline CDR1 and CDR2 sequences are MNHNS and SASEGT. The CDR3 sequence is 13 residues long. CDR3 protein: CASSSAIGLTHYF. CDR3 DNA sequence: TGTGCCAGCAGTAGCGCGATAGGTCTAACGCATTATTTT.

This clonotype was found a few times. V gene TRBV5-6 combines with J gene TRBJ1-6, with 7 bases aligning to TRBD1. Germline CDR1 reads SGHDT; CDR2 reads YYEEEE. V was pared by 2 bases and J by 8 bases, with 4 bases of the junction left unmatched. The CDR3 is 14 amino acids. The CDR3 DNA reads TGTGCCAGCAGCTTCGACAGGGTCGATTCACCCCTCCACTTT. The encoded protein is CASSFDRVDSPLHF. Full variable domain (missing parts from reference TRBV5-6 and TRBJ1-6): DAGVTQSPTHLIKTRGQQVTLRCSPKSGHDTVSWYQQALGQGPQFIFQYYEEEERQRGNFPDRFSGHQFPNYSSELNVNALLLGDSALYLCASSFDRVDSPLHFGNGTRLTVT.

This clonotype was counted only a few times. The CDR3 sequence is CASMGWGTDTQYF. The CDR3, as DNA: TGTGCCAGCATGGGGTGGGGCACAGATACGCAGTATTTT. The chain has TRBV6-2 or TRBV6-3 and TRBJ2-3; D ambiguous. Trimming shortened V by 7 bases and J by 1 base, and 9 bases separated the two germline ends. Germline V gene sequence: CDR1 MNHEY, CDR2 SVGEGT. The CDR3 covers 13 residues.

V is TRBV15 and J is TRBJ1-1; D unresolved. CDR3 length equals 14 residues. Germline V gene lookup returns CDR1 LNHNV and CDR2 YYDKDF (reference sequence). Between the trimmed V and J ends, which lost 5 bases and 0 bases, there was a span of 10 bases. This CDR3 is CATSSTTVNTEAFF. The CDR3 DNA is TGTGCCACCAGCTCGACGACGGTGAACACTGAAGCTTTCTTT.